This entry is about one T cell receptor (beta chain). This clone came up many times. There is no known antigen for this receptor. Within one base of it there is no much larger clone, and no base qualities were kept. The sample originates from a study of blood T cell repertoires in COVID-19 (TCRdb year 2020). With regard to the full study: Samples from collaborators originated in the United States, Italy and Spain and spanned both the acute and convalescent phases of COVID-19. The prospective study material was composed of cDNA or gDNA derived from T cells, B-cell-depleted T cells, or PBMCs. A freely available public database, intended as a resource for researchers studying the immune response to SARS-CoV-2, is where the repertoires were released. Deeply sampled blood TCRbeta repertoires from subjects exposed to, actively infected with, or recovered from COVID-19 were included in the dataset. Where available, HLA class I and class II types were obtained from metadata supplied by the sample provider rather than from assay-based typing. The sample metadata nearly always contained a de-identified subject ID, COVID-19 status, age in years and sex. Samples were obtained from the ongoing ImmuneRACE study (first 160 participants) and from some 1,200 subjects provided by 6 global collaborators. The research as a whole found: The quantity of clinical and demographic metadata differed by source and by participant and was supplied without curation.

Each collaborating institution followed its own protocols to collect whole blood in K2EDTA tubes. For TCRbeta analysis, collaborator samples were shipped as frozen whole blood, as isolated PBMCs, or as DNA extracted from either sample type. TCRbeta CDR3 regions were amplified from genomic DNA by means of the immunoSEQ Assay, a bias-controlled multiplex PCR. In the paper's pipeline: The number of nucleated cells in each sample was estimated from the amplification of reference gene primers within the assay. Sequence reads were collapsed and filtered to measure the absolute abundance of every unique TCRbeta CDR3 rearrangement. For each sample, productive Simpson clonality was calculated by taking the square root of Simpson's diversity index across productive rearrangements. The table was pulled from immuneACCESS by TCRdb, which kept in-frame rearrangements only. Such tables lose some clones; where checked, under half of the loss comes from unresolved V genes, and the rest has no known cause. V, J and clone size reflect that table, while D and trimming were determined from the DNA. The sample has about 140,000 clones on record, 88% of them singletons. The ten biggest clones cover roughly 1.4% of the sample.

Trimming leaves V shorter by 2 bases and J shorter by 6 bases, with the junction holding 6 bases beyond the gene matches. Sequences SGHRS (CDR1) and YFSETQ (CDR2) are obtained from the germline V gene. The CDR3 has 15 amino acids, counting the end cysteine and phenylalanine. Left in the record is the CDR3 DNA by itself, 45 bases read in frame from the first base. Sequencing was done on a sample of peripheral blood. This sequence originates from a woman aged 60 to 75 with acute or convalescent COVID-19. The chain joins TRBV5-1 to TRBJ2-1; 9 of the junction bases match TRBD2. This receptor carries the CDR3 CASSLSSGNFNEQFF. The DNA is TGCGCCAGCAGCTTATCTAGCGGGAACTTCAATGAGCAGTTCTTC.